This T cell receptor beta chain was identified in a study of blood T cell repertoires in COVID-19. Study summary: Donors in the United States, Italy and Spain gave samples during acute or convalescent COVID-19. PBMCs, B-cell-depleted T cells, or T cells were the source of the cDNA or gDNA that made up the material.

As originally analysed: It was from reference gene primer amplification that nucleated cell counts were estimated. Libraries were prepared by immunoSEQ multiplex PCR; TCRdb keeps only in-frame clonotypes and omits some of them. V and J calls and clone size are those listed in that table; D and trimming were worked out from the DNA. The table has hundreds of thousands of clones, around 92% seen once; the top ten hold 0.95% to 1.5%. V lost 2 bases and J 4 bases, leaving 14 bases between the germline ends. Looked up from germline, CDR1 is MNHEY and CDR2 is SVGAGI. The CDR3 consists of 15 residues. The receptor was isolated from a man aged 35-49 years with acute or convalescent COVID-19. The chain joins TRBV6-5 to TRBJ1-2; D is perhaps TRBD1 (5 bases). Sequencing used peripheral blood. The CDR3 DNA follows: TGTGCCAGCAGTTACGGGACGCTGGAGGGCTATGGCTACACCTTC. This translates into CASSYGTLEGYGYTF.